These T cell receptor beta chains were read from a single sample in a study of T-cell reconstitution after alpha-beta-depleted transplantation in children. TCRdb reanalysed the PCR reads using MiXCR and keeps one entry per CDR3 protein. The sample consists of 230,000 or so distinct CDR3 sequences, approximately 9.9% of them appearing once. The sequencing here drew on PBMCs from the stem cell graft donor, taken from the stem cell graft. The receptors come from a human donor who donated a stem cell graft to a child with SCID. CDR3s include the opening cysteine and the closing phenylalanine or tryptophan. Fields, in order: V gene, J gene, CDR3 length, clone size, D gene, CDR3 DNA, CDR3 protein. D genes are given only for firm matches. Only part of the rows carry a size: once, few, many, or a class if the clone is expanded.

v_call: TRBV5-4; j_call: TRBJ2-3; cdr3_length: 15; clone_size: NA; d_call: NA; cdr3_nt: TGTGCCAGCAGCTTGCGGGCTAGCGGCACAGATACGCAGTATTTT; cdr3_aa: CASSLRASGTDTQYF
v_call: TRBV5-1; j_call: TRBJ2-1; cdr3_length: 12; clone_size: many; d_call: NA; cdr3_nt: TGCGCCAGCAGCTTCGTGGGAAATGAGCAGTTCTTC; cdr3_aa: CASSFVGNEQFF
v_call: TRBV10-3; j_call: TRBJ2-3; cdr3_length: 13; clone_size: many; d_call: NA; cdr3_nt: TGTGCCATCGAGGGCGGGGGCTCAGATACGCAGTATTTT; cdr3_aa: CAIEGGGSDTQYF
v_call: TRBV4-2; j_call: TRBJ2-3; cdr3_length: 18; clone_size: few; d_call: TRBD2; cdr3_nt: TGTGCCAGCAGCCAAGAGAGAGGAAGCGGGGGGGAAACGGGGACGCAGTATTTT; cdr3_aa: CASSQERGSGGETGTQYF
v_call: TRBV15; j_call: TRBJ1-1; cdr3_length: 18; clone_size: many; d_call: TRBD1; cdr3_nt: TGTGCCACCAGCAAAGACAGGGGGCGGATCGGGTTGAACACTGAAGCTTTCTTT; cdr3_aa: CATSKDRGRIGLNTEAFF
v_call: TRBV2; j_call: TRBJ1-1; cdr3_length: 13; clone_size: many; d_call: NA; cdr3_nt: TGTGCCAGCAGTGGGCACAAAAACACTGAAGCTTTCTTT; cdr3_aa: CASSGHKNTEAFF
v_call: TRBV5-1; j_call: TRBJ1-2; cdr3_length: 13; clone_size: few; d_call: TRBD1; cdr3_nt: TGCGCCAGCATGGGACAGGGGGCGAATGGCTACACCTTC; cdr3_aa: CASMGQGANGYTF
v_call: TRBV20-1; j_call: TRBJ1-5; cdr3_length: 14; clone_size: few; d_call: TRBD1; cdr3_nt: TGCAGTGCTAGGTCGGACAGGAACAATCAGCCCCAGCATTTT; cdr3_aa: CSARSDRNNQPQHF
v_call: TRBV5-5; j_call: TRBJ2-3; cdr3_length: 15; clone_size: many; d_call: NA; cdr3_nt: TGTGCCAGCAGCTTGGGTGGGGTGCGCACAGATACGCAGTATTTT; cdr3_aa: CASSLGGVRTDTQYF
v_call: TRBV29-1; j_call: TRBJ2-1; cdr3_length: 15; clone_size: many; d_call: TRBD2; cdr3_nt: TGCAGCGGCGGGACCCGGGGGGGCCTTTACAATGAGCAGTTCTTC; cdr3_aa: CSGGTRGGLYNEQFF
v_call: TRBV5-1; j_call: TRBJ1-2; cdr3_length: 16; clone_size: many; d_call: TRBD1; cdr3_nt: TGCGCCAGCAGCCCAACCGGGACAGGAACTAACTATGGCTACACCTTC; cdr3_aa: CASSPTGTGTNYGYTF
v_call: TRBV7-2; j_call: TRBJ1-1; cdr3_length: 14; clone_size: many; d_call: TRBD1; cdr3_nt: TGTGCCAGCAGCAAACAGGGGGGTTTAACTGAAGCTTTCTTT; cdr3_aa: CASSKQGGLTEAFF
v_call: TRBV29-1; j_call: TRBJ2-1; cdr3_length: 13; clone_size: many; d_call: TRBD1; cdr3_nt: TGCAGCGTTCGGGACAGGGGGTACAATGAGCAGTTCTTC; cdr3_aa: CSVRDRGYNEQFF
v_call: TRBV20-1; j_call: TRBJ2-3; cdr3_length: 16; clone_size: many; d_call: TRBD2; cdr3_nt: TGCAGTGCTAAGGGGGCTAGCGGGGGGTTCACAGATACGCAGTATTTT; cdr3_aa: CSAKGASGGFTDTQYF
v_call: TRBV30; j_call: TRBJ2-3; cdr3_length: 11; clone_size: NA; d_call: NA; cdr3_nt: TGTGCCTGGAGCGTGCAGTATACGCAGTATTTT; cdr3_aa: CAWSVQYTQYF
v_call: TRBV6-5; j_call: TRBJ1-4; cdr3_length: 12; clone_size: many; d_call: NA; cdr3_nt: TGTGCCAGCAGCTCGACCCTGGAAAAACTGTTTTTT; cdr3_aa: CASSSTLEKLFF
v_call: TRBV5-1; j_call: TRBJ2-2; cdr3_length: 16; clone_size: many; d_call: TRBD2; cdr3_nt: TGCGCCAGCAGCTCCTCTAGCGGGGCGAACACCGGGGAGCTGTTTTTT; cdr3_aa: CASSSSSGANTGELFF
v_call: TRBV3-1; j_call: TRBJ1-1; cdr3_length: 11; clone_size: many; d_call: NA; cdr3_nt: TGTGCCAGCAGCCAATCTACTGAAGCTTTCTTT; cdr3_aa: CASSQSTEAFF
v_call: TRBV5-5; j_call: TRBJ2-3; cdr3_length: 17; clone_size: many; d_call: NA; cdr3_nt: TGTGCCAGCAGCCCGACCGCGACGGCACGAGGCACAGATACGCAGTATTTT; cdr3_aa: CASSPTATARGTDTQYF
v_call: TRBV20-1; j_call: TRBJ2-3; cdr3_length: 17; clone_size: many; d_call: TRBD2; cdr3_nt: TGCAGTGCTAGAGATCCCGGACTAGGAGGGCGCACAGATACGCAGTATTTT; cdr3_aa: CSARDPGLGGRTDTQYF
v_call: TRBV7-9; j_call: TRBJ1-1; cdr3_length: 11; clone_size: many; d_call: NA; cdr3_nt: TGTGCCAGCAGCCGAAACAGGGATGCTTTCTTT; cdr3_aa: CASSRNRDAFF
v_call: TRBV27; j_call: TRBJ1-2; cdr3_length: 12; clone_size: many; d_call: TRBD1; cdr3_nt: TGTGCCAGCAGTACAGGGGGGCATGGCTACACCTTC; cdr3_aa: CASSTGGHGYTF
v_call: TRBV9; j_call: TRBJ2-1; cdr3_length: 15; clone_size: many; d_call: NA; cdr3_nt: TGTGCCAGCAGCATCCGGGACCAAACCTACAATGAGCAGTTCTTC; cdr3_aa: CASSIRDQTYNEQFF